Below are 23 T cell receptor beta chains sequenced from a single sample in a study of naive and memory T cell subsets. Four PCR rounds used nested alpha and beta constant region primers plus the SP2 primer. TCRdb re-called the 5' RACE reads through MiXCR, storing one row per CDR3 protein. The data contain roughly 60,000 distinct CDR3 sequences, 8% of them singletons. An oligonucleotide containing a UMI was ligated to the 3' end of TCR cDNA. The receptor set was obtained from a female donor in good health.

This clonotype showed up just a few times. The chain links TRBV6-4 to TRBJ2-3; tentatively, D is TRBD1 (6 bases). CDR1 and CDR2 (germline): MRHNA, SNTAGT. Trimming left V 2 bases short and J 2 bases short, with 14 bases between. This CDR3 is 16 amino acids long. Here the CDR3 reads CASSDAPGALTDTQYF. The DNA for the CDR3 is TGTGCCAGCAGTGACGCGCCAGGGGCCCTCACAGATACGCAGTATTTT.

This clonotype appeared many times. This sequence joins TRBV6-5 and TRBJ2-7; a possible D gene is TRBD1 (6 bases). V lost 7 bases to trimming and J lost 2 bases, with 18 bases between them. Germline V gene data show CDR1 as MNHEY and CDR2 as SVGAGI. The CDR3 is 15 residues long. The CDR3, as DNA: TGTGCCAGCACTCCCAGGGGTAGCAGTACCTACGAGCAGTACTTC. Translating gives CASTPRGSSTYEQYF.

This clonotype was seen a handful of times. The chain links TRBV6-5 to TRBJ2-3, with 7 bases identical to TRBD2. CDR3 length: 13 amino acids. Germline values: CDR1 MNHEY, CDR2 SVGAGI. With 10 bases clipped from V and 6 bases from J, the junction kept 10 bases outside the gene matches. Here the CDR3 reads CATRLAGGDTQYF. Written as DNA, the CDR3 is TGTGCCACCCGACTAGCCGGGGGGGATACGCAGTATTTT.

This clonotype was seen many times. The chain links TRBV6-6 to TRBJ1-3; D remains ambiguous. Germline V gene data show CDR1 as MNHNY and CDR2 as SVGAGI (reference sequence). The germline V and J ends were trimmed by 6 bases and 4 bases, with 16 bases remaining between them. This CDR3 has 15 residues. The chain's CDR3 is CASSPLENLGNTIYF. The CDR3 DNA reads TGTGCCAGCAGCCCTTTAGAAAACCTCGGAAACACCATATATTTT.

The chain recombines TRBV28 with TRBJ2-1; D unresolved. V shed 3 bases and J shed 10 bases, with 13 bases lying between them. The CDR3 runs 13 residues. The germline CDR1 and CDR2 sequences are MDHEN and SYDVKM. Here the CDR3 reads CASSFVSPKEQFF. CDR3 nucleotide sequence: TGTGCCAGCAGTTTCGTCTCCCCCAAGGAGCAGTTCTTC.

This clonotype was seen at least ten times. This rearrangement joins TRBV14 to TRBJ2-1; D is unclear. Germline lookup yields CDR1 SGHDN and CDR2 FVKESK. V dropped 4 bases and J dropped 3 bases, with 13 bases sitting between them. The CDR3 runs 15 residues. DNA of the CDR3: TGTGCCAGCAGCCCACCGACTGGGCTCTACAATGAGCAGTTCTTC. Protein product: CASSPPTGLYNEQFF.

This sequence joins TRBV5-6 and TRBJ2-5; tentative D call: TRBD2 (5 bases). The CDR3 consists of 16 residues. Trimming left V 4 bases short and J 5 bases short, with 21 bases between. CDR1 and CDR2 (germline): SGHDT, YYEEEE. CDR3 region: CASSPGTWRSRETQYF. The CDR3 region has the DNA TGTGCCAGCAGCCCGGGAACGTGGAGAAGTAGGGAGACCCAGTACTTC.

This chain connects TRBV29-1 to TRBJ2-7, with TRBD1 identical over 9 bases. The germline gives CDR1 SQVTM, CDR2 ANQGSEA. J was trimmed by 5 bases and V by 7 bases; bases with no gene match: 9. The CDR3 sequence is 13 residues long. The DNA of the CDR3 is TGCAGCGGAACCGGGACAGGGTATGACGAGCAGTACTTC. Amino acids: CSGTGTGYDEQYF.

This clonotype was counted a few times. The chain is built from TRBV28 and TRBJ1-5; 8 bases fit TRBD1. Germline CDR1 MDHEN, CDR2 SYDVKM. The J segment lost 5 bases and the V segment lost 2 bases, leaving 5 bases of the junction unmatched. The CDR3 length is 15 residues. The CDR3 DNA reads as TGTGCCAGCAGTTTAGGGACAGGCCCCCATCAGCCCCAGCATTTT. As protein: CASSLGTGPHQPQHF.

This clonotype was seen repeatedly, ten times or more. The rearrangement joins TRBV28 to TRBJ2-3, with 11 bases aligning to TRBD1. The CDR3 totals 15 residues. Trimming took 5 bases from V and 4 from J; bases not matched to a gene: 5. The germline V gene encodes CDR1 MDHEN and CDR2 SYDVKM. The chain's CDR3 is CASSPPGQGADTQYF. Here the CDR3 DNA reads TGTGCCAGCAGTCCCCCGGGACAGGGGGCAGATACGCAGTATTTT.

V and J are TRBV5-1 and TRBJ2-3; TRBD2 matches 8 bases. Trimming took 6 bases from V and 2 from J; bases not matched to a gene: 8. The length of the CDR3 is 15 residues. The germline V gene has CDR1 SGHRS and CDR2 YFSETQ. CDR3 sequence: CASNLLAEDTDTQYF. The CDR3 DNA follows: TGCGCCAGCAACCTACTAGCGGAAGACACAGATACGCAGTATTTT.

There are a few counts of this clonotype. This sequence joins TRBV6-1 and TRBJ1-1; 12 positions match TRBD1. CDR3 length: 15 amino acids. Germline V gene sequence: CDR1 MNHNS, CDR2 SASEGT. After removal of 6 bases from V and 7 bases from J, the junction contained 9 bases not matched to a gene. The CDR3 DNA sequence: TGTGCCAGCAGCTTACCGGGACAGGGGGCAATTGAAGCTTTCTTT. This sequence encodes CASSLPGQGAIEAFF.

CDR3: CASSVGDNEQFF. The CDR3 bases are TGTGCCAGCAGCGTCGGAGACAATGAGCAGTTCTTC. The chain joins TRBV28 to TRBJ2-1; D ambiguous. The germline CDR1 and CDR2 sequences are MDHEN and SYDVKM. Trimming took off 6 bases at V and 5 bases at J, with 8 bases between the two ends. This CDR3 has 12 amino acids.

The table lists this clonotype with many counts. The V and J genes are TRBV7-9 and TRBJ2-1, with 12 bases aligning to TRBD2. Germline V CDR1 and CDR2: SEHNR, FQNEAQ (reference sequence). Trimming removed 5 bases from V and 6 bases from J; junction bases left unmatched: 5. This CDR3 region has 15 residues. The CDR3: CASSLTSGGTNEQFF. The CDR3 bases are TGTGCCAGCAGCCTAACTAGCGGGGGGACCAATGAGCAGTTCTTC.

The rearrangement links TRBV9 to TRBJ2-3, with D unresolved. Germline V lookup: CDR1 SGDLS, CDR2 YYNGEE. This CDR3 is 16 amino acids long. V was shortened by 0 bases and J by 3 bases, with 14 bases between the two germline ends. In DNA, the CDR3 is TGTGCCAGCAGCGTAGGCCCCTGGGCAAGTACAGATACGCAGTATTTT. This codes for CASSVGPWASTDTQYF.

This clonotype has ten or more counts. V is TRBV7-9 and J is TRBJ1-4; a weak D match, TRBD1 (5 bases). The CDR3 is 14 residues long. Trimming stripped 3 bases from V and 8 bases from J, with 13 bases between. The V gene's germline CDR1 is SEHNR and CDR2 FQNEAQ (reference sequence). In DNA, the CDR3 is TGTGCCAGCAGCTTGGGACGGGGAAACGAAAAACTGTTTTTT. Its translation is CASSLGRGNEKLFF.

This clonotype came up a few times. The CDR3 DNA reads as TGTGCCAGCAGCTTAGGCCGACTAGACGCCGGGGAGCTGTTTTTT. It yields the protein CASSLGRLDAGELFF. J is TRBJ2-2 and V is TRBV13, with a tentative D call TRBD2 (6 bases). Looked up from germline, CDR1 is PRHDT and CDR2 is FYEKMQ (reference sequence). The CDR3 has 15 amino acids. Trimming pared 0 bases from V and 6 bases from J, leaving 11 bases between.

The rearrangement uses TRBV7-2 and TRBJ2-7, with D uncertain. This CDR3 spans 15 amino acids. Per germline, CDR1 SGHTA and CDR2 FQGNSA. With 5 bases removed from V and 4 bases from J, the gap between germline ends came to 18 bases. In DNA form, the CDR3 reads TGTGCCAGCAGCCCCGATGGTACGACCGGTTACGAGCAGTACTTC. Protein sequence: CASSPDGTTGYEQYF.

For the CDR3, the DNA is TGCAGTGCTAGAGGAGGGATGGGCAGCCTGGGCGAGCAGTACTTC. It yields the protein CSARGGMGSLGEQYF. V usage is TRBV20-1 and J usage is TRBJ2-7; perhaps TRBD2 as D (5 bases). The germline CDR1 and CDR2 sequences are DFQATT and SNEGSKA (reference sequence). The V and J ends lost 1 base and 6 bases respectively, with 19 bases between them. This CDR3 is built from 15 residues.

In its sample, this clonotype was seen many times. This rearrangement joins TRBV10-3 to TRBJ1-5; 7 bases align to TRBD1. The CDR3 has 14 residues. Unmatched junction bases numbered 5, after V lost 5 bases and J lost 4 bases. The germline V gene has CDR1 ENHRY and CDR2 SYGVKD. DNA for the CDR3: TGTGCCATCAGTCCCCAACAGGGGAATCAGCCCCAGCATTTT. Protein sequence: CAISPQQGNQPQHF.

This clonotype was seen more than once but under ten times. The chain uses TRBV6-2 or TRBV6-3 and TRBJ2-1; TRBD2 matches 7 bases. The ends lost 1 base at V and 6 bases at J; junction bases unmatched: 12. CDR1 and CDR2 from the germline V gene are MNHEY and SVGEGT. The CDR3 is 17 residues long. DNA for the CDR3: TGTGCCAGCAGTTACTACGACGCGGGAGCCTCCCTCAATGAGCAGTTCTTC. This translates into CASSYYDAGASLNEQFF.

This clonotype was counted many times. The V and J genes are TRBV18 and TRBJ2-2; unclear D gene. V lost 2 bases and J lost 1, with 5 bases in between. The CDR3 covers 14 residues. The germline V gene has CDR1 KGHSH and CDR2 LQKENI. The CDR3 DNA reads as TGTGCCAGCTCACCAACCCAGAACACCGGGGAGCTGTTTTTT. It codes for CASSPTQNTGELFF.

In its sample, this clonotype was seen many times. CDR3 nucleotide sequence: TGTGCCAGCAGCGGGACAGGGTCACCCCTGGGGCCCCAGCATTTT. Residues: CASSGTGSPLGPQHF. The chain recombines TRBV6-5 with TRBJ1-5; 9 positions match TRBD1. This CDR3 is 15 amino acids long. J gave up 9 bases and V 6 bases, and 12 bases lay outside the gene matches. Germline V lookup: CDR1 MNHEY, CDR2 SVGAGI.